These 24 T cell receptor beta chains were sequenced from one sample in a study. Using its own MiXCR run on the 5' RACE reads, TCRdb lists one record per CDR3 protein. The profile covers over 50,000 distinct CDR3 sequences, with 25% to 35% appearing a single time and around 2% taken by the ten largest. The sample was tumor-infiltrating naive CD4+ T cells sorted from the breast tumor. Subset noted: naive CD4+ T cells, CD4+CD45RA+CD25-. Receptor source: a female donor with breast cancer.

The rearrangement uses TRBV5-4 and TRBJ1-2; D gene unclear. The CDR3 is 13 residues long. From germline, CDR1 is SGHNT and CDR2 YYREEE (reference sequence). V lost 1 base and J 1 base, leaving 5 bases between the germline ends. Here the CDR3 reads CASSLSSNYGYTF. The CDR3 bases are TGTGCCAGCAGCTTGAGCAGTAACTATGGCTACACCTTC.

This clonotype came up many times. J is TRBJ1-2 and V is TRBV6-1, with 8 bases lining up with TRBD1. The V gene's germline CDR1 is MNHNS and CDR2 SASEGT. The CDR3 covers 17 residues. Germline trimming cut 4 bases from V and 6 bases from J; bases unmatched to any gene: 16. The CDR3 is CASSGGVRQGAEDGYTF. DNA of the CDR3: TGTGCCAGCAGTGGTGGTGTTCGGCAGGGGGCGGAGGATGGCTACACCTTC.

This chain joins TRBV30 and TRBJ1-2; 7 bases are shared with TRBD1. V was clipped by 2 bases and J by 3 bases; unmatched bases: 3. Germline CDR1 and CDR2: GTSNPN and SVGIG (reference sequence). The CDR3 extends over 13 amino acids. The CDR3 sequence is CAWSNRGDYGYTF. CDR3 nucleotides: TGTGCCTGGAGTAACAGGGGTGACTATGGCTACACCTTC.

The rearrangement joins TRBV12-3 or TRBV12-4 to TRBJ1-2; D remains unclear. Trimming stripped 4 bases from V and 1 base from J, with 7 bases between. There are 13 residues in the CDR3. CDR3 nucleotides: TGTGCCAGCAGTTCGCAAGATAACTATGGCTACACCTTC. Protein: CASSSQDNYGYTF.

This clonotype showed up just a few times. This chain links TRBV6-5 with TRBJ2-7, with TRBD2 matching over 12 bases. There are 14 residues in the CDR3. Losses at the gene ends were 5 bases for V and 5 bases for J; bases not matched to a gene: 4. Germline lookup yields CDR1 MNHEY and CDR2 SVGAGI. The CDR3 protein is CASSRLAGADEQYF. For the CDR3, the DNA is TGTGCCAGCAGTCGACTAGCGGGAGCGGACGAGCAGTACTTC.

The rearrangement joins TRBV20-1 to TRBJ2-7; the D gene is possibly TRBD2 (7 bases). The length of the CDR3 is 16 residues. The germline V gene encodes CDR1 DFQATT and CDR2 SNEGSKA (reference sequence). Trimming took off 4 bases at V and 7 bases at J, with 26 bases between the two ends. Written as DNA, the CDR3 is TGCAGTGCTACCCCAGGGGCGGGAGCCCGAGGATTTGAGCAGTACTTC. Its translation is CSATPGAGARGFEQYF.

The CDR3 spells CSADGGTDTQYF. In DNA form, the CDR3 reads TGCAGCGCCGACGGGGGCACAGATACGCAGTATTTT. The rearrangement links TRBV29-1 to TRBJ2-3; maybe TRBD2 (5 bases). Germline V gene sequence: CDR1 SQVTM, CDR2 ANQGSEA. Trimming took 7 bases from V and 1 from J, leaving 9 bases between them. The CDR3 totals 12 residues.

This clonotype was seen at least ten times. This chain connects TRBV20-1 to TRBJ2-5; 9 bases are a match to TRBD1. Germline loops: CDR1 DFQATT, CDR2 SNEGSKA (reference sequence). CDR3 length: 16 amino acids. After removal of 0 bases from V and 5 bases from J, the junction contained 10 bases not matched to a gene. The CDR3 region is CSARDDLVGTGETQYF. The CDR3 DNA is TGCAGTGCTAGAGACGACCTCGTCGGGACAGGGGAGACCCAGTACTTC.

This clonotype was picked up a small number of times. The chain has TRBV9 and TRBJ2-7; 10 nucleotides agree with TRBD2. The length of the CDR3 is 19 residues. V was pared by 0 bases and J by 4 bases, with 16 bases of the junction left unmatched. CDR1 is SGDLS and CDR2 is YYNGEE in the germline V gene. The DNA for the CDR3 is TGTGCCAGCAGCGTAGGGGCGGCTAGCGGGAGTATGAAGGGATACGAGCAGTACTTC. The encoded protein is CASSVGAASGSMKGYEQYF.

In its sample, this clonotype was seen a few times. For the CDR3, the DNA is TGTGCCAGCAGCTTGGAGCCGTATGGCTACACCTTC. This translates into CASSLEPYGYTF. This sequence joins TRBV5-6 and TRBJ1-2; D remains unclear. In germline, CDR1 is SGHDT, CDR2 YYEEEE. V was pared by 0 bases and J by 5 bases, with 5 bases between. The CDR3 is 12 amino acids. Drawing the rest from reference TRBV5-6 and TRBJ1-2, the complete variable domain is DAGVTQSPTHLIKTRGQQVTLRCSPKSGHDTVSWYQQALGQGPQFIFQYYEEEERQRGNFPDRFSGHQFPNYSSELNVNALLLGDSALYLCASSLEPYGYTFGSGTRLTVV.

The V and J genes are TRBV4-2 and TRBJ2-1, with D tentatively TRBD2 (6 bases). Germline V gene data show CDR1 as LGHNA and CDR2 as YNFKEQ. This CDR3 contains 14 residues. V lost 3 bases and J 10 bases, leaving 16 bases between the germline ends. In nucleotides, the CDR3 is TGTGCCAGCAGCCACCCTAGCGAGTCGATAGAGCAGTTCTTC. Its translation: CASSHPSESIEQFF.

CDR3 nucleotides: TGTGCCAGCAGCTTAGCACGAAACGGGGAAACGCAGTATTTT. This sequence encodes CASSLARNGETQYF. The chain combines TRBV7-9 with TRBJ2-3; the D gene is possibly TRBD2 (5 bases). In germline, CDR1 is SEHNR, CDR2 FQNEAQ (reference sequence). The CDR3 totals 14 residues. Deletions cut 0 bases from V and 9 bases from J, with 13 bases between.

This clonotype has more than one count but fewer than ten. V usage is TRBV5-1 and J usage is TRBJ2-2; no definite D call. V gave up 0 bases and J gave up 0 bases, with 9 bases separating them. The CDR3 totals 16 residues. The germline CDR1 and CDR2 sequences are SGHRS and YFSETQ. The CDR3 reads CASSLGGNANTGELFF. CDR3 nucleotides: TGCGCCAGCAGCTTGGGGGGAAACGCGAACACCGGGGAGCTGTTTTTT.

This clonotype was seen more than once but under ten times. The gene calls are TRBV4-3 and TRBJ1-6; 10 nucleotides match TRBD1. V lost 0 bases and J lost 7; bases outside the gene matches: 9. Germline V gene sequence: CDR1 LGHNA, CDR2 YSLEER. CDR3 length: 18 amino acids. In DNA, the CDR3 is TGCGCCAGCAGCCAAGATAGGGGACAGGGGTTTCGAAATTCACCCCTCCACTTT. It yields the protein CASSQDRGQGFRNSPLHF.

The chain couples TRBV30 to TRBJ2-7, with 10 nucleotides matching TRBD1. Trimming took 5 bases from V and 3 from J; bases not matched to a gene: 7. CDR1 is GTSNPN, CDR2 SVGIG, per germline (reference sequence). The CDR3 runs 14 residues. The CDR3 sequence: CAWARQGAGYEQYF. The CDR3 nucleotides are TGTGCCTGGGCAAGACAGGGGGCGGGCTACGAGCAGTACTTC.

The chain uses TRBV6-6 and TRBJ1-1; D uncertain. CDR1 and CDR2 from the germline V gene are MNHNY and SVGAGI (reference sequence). Trimming took off 0 bases at V and 1 base at J, with 9 bases between the two ends. CDR3 length: 15 amino acids. CDR3 DNA: TGTGCCAGCAGTTACTCGGCCGCAGGGAACACTGAAGCTTTCTTT. Translating gives CASSYSAAGNTEAFF.

This clonotype appeared many times. The chain employs TRBV7-2 and TRBJ1-5; D unresolved. The length of the CDR3 is 14 residues. Germline V gives CDR1 SGHTA, CDR2 FQGNSA. V gave up 7 bases and J gave up 0 bases, with 10 bases separating them. The CDR3 here is CASNLWGSNQPQHF. CDR3 sequence (DNA): TGTGCCAGCAACCTTTGGGGTAGCAATCAGCCCCAGCATTTT. The full variable domain, its missing parts supplied by reference TRBV7-2 and TRBJ1-5, is GAGVSQSPSNKVTEKGKDVELRCDPISGHTALYWYRQSLGQGLEFLIYFQGNSAPDKSGLPSDRFSAERTGGSVSTLTIQRTQQEDSAVYLCASNLWGSNQPQHFGDGTRLSIL.

The chain links TRBV5-1 to TRBJ2-1, with D perhaps TRBD2 (6 bases). V was clipped by 0 bases and J by 4 bases, with 14 bases between them. The CDR3 runs to 16 residues. Germline CDR1 SGHRS, CDR2 YFSETQ. The CDR3, as DNA: TGCGCCAGCAGCTTGGCCGAAGGGGAGGCTTACAATGAGCAGTTCTTC. Its translation: CASSLAEGEAYNEQFF. Full variable domain (missing parts from reference TRBV5-1 and TRBJ2-1): KAGVTQTPRYLIKTRGQQVTLSCSPISGHRSVSWYQQTPGQGLQFLFEYFSETQRNKGNFPGRFSGRQFSNSRSEMNVSTLELGDSALYLCASSLAEGEAYNEQFFGPGTRLTVL.

In its sample, this clonotype was seen a few times. The chain combines TRBV3-1 with TRBJ2-3; TRBD2 might be the D (5 bases). CDR1 LGHDT and CDR2 YNNKEL come from the germline V gene (reference sequence). Between the trimmed V and J ends, which lost 0 bases and 7 bases, there was a span of 14 bases. The length of the CDR3 is 15 residues. This CDR3 reads CASSQEAARANTQYF. CDR3 DNA: TGTGCCAGCAGCCAAGAAGCGGCCCGTGCAAATACGCAGTATTTT.

This clonotype was recorded at least ten times. The chain employs TRBV28 and TRBJ2-6; D gene ambiguous. Germline V lookup: CDR1 MDHEN, CDR2 SYDVKM. The V end was cut by 8 bases, the J end by 1 base, with 6 bases between. The CDR3 runs 13 residues. The CDR3 sequence: CASLRSGANVLTF. The CDR3 bases are TGTGCCAGCCTGAGGTCTGGGGCCAACGTCCTGACTTTC. Based on the CDR3 plus reference TRBV28 and TRBJ2-6, the full variable domain is DVKVTQSSRYLVKRTGEKVFLECVQDMDHENMFWYRQDPGLGLRLIYFSYDVKMKEKGDIPEGYSVSREKKERFSLILESASTNQTSMYLCASLRSGANVLTFGAGSRLTVL.

This clonotype qualifies as large. V is TRBV9 and J is TRBJ1-2, with D perhaps TRBD1 (6 bases). Trimming stripped 4 bases from V and 3 bases from J, with 10 bases between. The CDR3 has 13 amino acids. CDR1 is SGDLS, CDR2 YYNGEE, per germline. DNA for the CDR3: TGTGCCAGCAGCCCCCGACAGGACTATGGCTACACCTTC. Translating gives CASSPRQDYGYTF.

This clonotype was seen only a few times. The chain uses TRBV5-6 and TRBJ2-5, with D maybe TRBD2 (5 bases). Per germline, CDR1 SGHDT and CDR2 YYEEEE. CDR3 length: 14 residues. The V and J ends lost 1 base and 5 bases respectively, with 12 bases between them. Here the CDR3 DNA reads TGTGCCAGCAGCTTGACTAGGGATTGGGAGACCCAGTACTTC. It codes for CASSLTRDWETQYF.

The chain couples TRBV6-2 or TRBV6-3 to TRBJ2-3; D ambiguous. The V end was cut by 10 bases, the J end by 4 bases, with 15 bases between. Germline loops: CDR1 MNHEY, CDR2 SVGEGT. The CDR3 contains 13 residues. The CDR3 loop reads CATKRQGSDTQYF. The CDR3 region has the DNA TGTGCCACCAAAAGACAAGGATCAGATACGCAGTATTTT.

This clonotype was detected many times. The chain joins TRBV6-2 or TRBV6-3 to TRBJ2-1; D unclear. The V end lost 5 bases, the J end lost 10 bases, and 12 bases lay between the germline ends. This CDR3 spans 12 amino acids. CDR1 is MNHEY, CDR2 SVGEGT, per germline. CDR3 protein: CASSQTPREQFF. The CDR3 nucleotides read TGTGCCAGCAGTCAAACCCCTCGGGAGCAGTTCTTC.